This entry concerns a single T cell receptor (beta chain). Its antigen is still unknown. Assay: immunoSEQ multiplex PCR; the TCRdb copy retains only in-frame clones and omits some. The table records some 120,000 clones, about nine tenths of them present only once. Germline values: CDR1 SGHTA, CDR2 FQGNSA. This CDR3 is 18 amino acids long. V shed 0 bases, J shed 5 bases, and the junction held 11 bases outside the gene matches. This sample was included in a study of T cell responses to AZD1222 COVID-19 vaccine. Points from the study as a whole: Regions 160-218 and 743-854 dominated among vaccine-associated CD4 TCRs spanning spike. Donors skewed white British and female; clonal diversity was possibly underestimated.

Second-dose schedules of about 4 or about 12 weeks were combined. This receptor was identified in an adult who received the AZD1222 COVID-19 vaccine. Sequencing was performed on peripheral blood, taken 28 days after the second AZD1222 dose. This chain joins TRBV7-2 and TRBJ1-3; 9 bases align to TRBD1. CDR3 coding DNA: TGTGCCAGCAGCTTAGCGAGATTCGGGACAGGGACCAGAAACACCATATATTTT. It translates to CASSLARFGTGTRNTIYF.